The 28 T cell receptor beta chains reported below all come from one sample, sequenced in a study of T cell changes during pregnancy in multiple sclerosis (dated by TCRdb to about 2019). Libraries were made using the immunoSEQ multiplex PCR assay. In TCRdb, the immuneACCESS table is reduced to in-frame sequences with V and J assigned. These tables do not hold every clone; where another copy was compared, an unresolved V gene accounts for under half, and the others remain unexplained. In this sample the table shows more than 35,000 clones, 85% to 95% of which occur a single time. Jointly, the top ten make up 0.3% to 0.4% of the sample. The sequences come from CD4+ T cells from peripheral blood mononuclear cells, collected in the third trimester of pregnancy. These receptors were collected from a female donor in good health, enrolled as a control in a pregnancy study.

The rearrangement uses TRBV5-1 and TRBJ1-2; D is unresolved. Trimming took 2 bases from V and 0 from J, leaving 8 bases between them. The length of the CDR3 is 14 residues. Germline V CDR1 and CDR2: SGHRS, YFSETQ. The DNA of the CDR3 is TGCGCCAGCAGCTTATACACAGCTAACTATGGCTACACCTTC. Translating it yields CASSLYTANYGYTF.

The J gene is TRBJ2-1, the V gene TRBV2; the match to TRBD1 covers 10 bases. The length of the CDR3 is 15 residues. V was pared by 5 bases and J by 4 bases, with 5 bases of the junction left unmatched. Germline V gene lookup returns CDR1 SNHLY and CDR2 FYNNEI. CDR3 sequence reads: CASSRTGGGYNEQFF. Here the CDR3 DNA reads TGTGCCAGCAGTCGGACAGGGGGAGGGTACAATGAGCAGTTCTTC. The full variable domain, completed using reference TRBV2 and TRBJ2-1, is EPEVTQTPSHQVTQMGQEVILRCVPISNHLYFYWYRQILGQKVEFLVSFYNNEISEKSEIFDDQFSVERPDGSNFTLKIRSTKLEDSAMYFCASSRTGGGYNEQFFGPGTRLTVL.

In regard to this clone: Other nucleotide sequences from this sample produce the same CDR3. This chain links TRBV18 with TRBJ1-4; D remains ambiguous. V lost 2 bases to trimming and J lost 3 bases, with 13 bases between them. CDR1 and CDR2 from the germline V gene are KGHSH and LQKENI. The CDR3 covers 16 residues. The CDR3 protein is CASSPTTAGPNEKLFF. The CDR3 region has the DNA TGTGCCAGCTCACCAACGACGGCAGGCCCTAATGAAAAACTGTTTTTT. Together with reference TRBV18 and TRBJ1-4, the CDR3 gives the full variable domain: NAGVMQNPRHLVRRRGQEARLRCSPMKGHSHVYWYRQLPEEGLKFMVYLQKENIIDESGMPKERFSAEFPKEGPSILRIQQVVRGDSAAYFCASSPTTAGPNEKLFFGSGTQLSVL.

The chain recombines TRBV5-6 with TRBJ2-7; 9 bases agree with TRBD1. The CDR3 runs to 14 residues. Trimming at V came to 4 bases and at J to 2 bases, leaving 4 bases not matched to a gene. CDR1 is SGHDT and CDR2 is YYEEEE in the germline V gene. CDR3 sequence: CASSRGQGAYEQYF. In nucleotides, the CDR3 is TGTGCCAGCAGCCGGGGACAGGGCGCCTACGAGCAGTACTTC.

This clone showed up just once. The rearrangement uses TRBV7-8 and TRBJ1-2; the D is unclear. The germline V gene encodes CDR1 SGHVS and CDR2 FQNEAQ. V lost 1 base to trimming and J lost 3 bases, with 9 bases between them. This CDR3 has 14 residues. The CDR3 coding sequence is TGTGCCAGCAGCTTAGGTCGGGGAGACTATGGCTACACCTTC. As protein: CASSLGRGDYGYTF. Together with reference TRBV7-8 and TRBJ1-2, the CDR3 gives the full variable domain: GAGVSQSPRYKVAKRGQDVALRCDPISGHVSLFWYQQALGQGPEFLTYFQNEAQLDKSGLPSDRFFAERPEGSVSTLKIQRTQQEDSAVYLCASSLGRGDYGYTFGSGTRLTVV.

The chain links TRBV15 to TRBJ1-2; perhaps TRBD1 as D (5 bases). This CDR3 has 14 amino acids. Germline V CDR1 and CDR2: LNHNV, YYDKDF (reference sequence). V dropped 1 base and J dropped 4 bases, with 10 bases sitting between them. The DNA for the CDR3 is TGTGCCACCAGCAGAGTCCAGGGAGGCTATGGCTACACCTTC. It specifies CATSRVQGGYGYTF.

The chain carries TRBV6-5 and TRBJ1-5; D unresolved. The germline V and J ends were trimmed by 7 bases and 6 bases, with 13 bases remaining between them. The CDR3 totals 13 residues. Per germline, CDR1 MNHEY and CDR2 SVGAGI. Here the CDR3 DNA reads TGTGCCAGCAAAAGCCAGGCGGGTCAGCCCCAGCATTTT. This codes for CASKSQAGQPQHF.

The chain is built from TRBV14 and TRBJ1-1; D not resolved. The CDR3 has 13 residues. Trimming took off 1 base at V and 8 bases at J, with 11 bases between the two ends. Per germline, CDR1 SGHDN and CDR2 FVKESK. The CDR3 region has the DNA TGTGCCAGCAGCCAAGGGCCCCTGTCGGAAGCTTTCTTT. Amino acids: CASSQGPLSEAFF.

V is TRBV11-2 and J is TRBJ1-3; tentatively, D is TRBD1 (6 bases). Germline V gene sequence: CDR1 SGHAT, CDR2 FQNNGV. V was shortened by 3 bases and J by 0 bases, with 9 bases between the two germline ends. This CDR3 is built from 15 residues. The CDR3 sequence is CASSFWGRSGNTIYF. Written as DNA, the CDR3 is TGTGCCAGCAGCTTTTGGGGGCGCTCTGGAAACACCATATATTTT.

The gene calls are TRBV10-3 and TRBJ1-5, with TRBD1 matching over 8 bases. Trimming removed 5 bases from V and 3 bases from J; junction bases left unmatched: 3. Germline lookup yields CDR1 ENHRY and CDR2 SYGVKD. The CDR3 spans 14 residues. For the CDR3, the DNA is TGTGCCATCAGTATGGACAGGGACAATCAGCCCCAGCATTTT. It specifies CAISMDRDNQPQHF.

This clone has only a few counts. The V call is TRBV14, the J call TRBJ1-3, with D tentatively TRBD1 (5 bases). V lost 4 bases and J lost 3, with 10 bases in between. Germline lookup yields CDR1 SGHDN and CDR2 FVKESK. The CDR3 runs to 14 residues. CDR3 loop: CASSLWGGGNTIYF. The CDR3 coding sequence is TGTGCCAGCAGCCTGTGGGGCGGTGGAAACACCATATATTTT.

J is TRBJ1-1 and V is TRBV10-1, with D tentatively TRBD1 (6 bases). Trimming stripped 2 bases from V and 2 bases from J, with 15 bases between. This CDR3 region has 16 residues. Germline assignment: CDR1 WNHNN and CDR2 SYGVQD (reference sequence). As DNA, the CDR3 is TGCGCCAGCAGTGAGCAGACGGGACAAACCAACACTGAAGCTTTCTTT. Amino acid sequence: CASSEQTGQTNTEAFF.

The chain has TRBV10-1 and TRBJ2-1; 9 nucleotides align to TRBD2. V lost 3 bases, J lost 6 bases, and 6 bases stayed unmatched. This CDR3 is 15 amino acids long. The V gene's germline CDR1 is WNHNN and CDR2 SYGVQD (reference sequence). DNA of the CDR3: TGCGCCAGCAGTGATCGGCGGGGGGGCACCAATGAGCAGTTCTTC. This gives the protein CASSDRRGGTNEQFF.

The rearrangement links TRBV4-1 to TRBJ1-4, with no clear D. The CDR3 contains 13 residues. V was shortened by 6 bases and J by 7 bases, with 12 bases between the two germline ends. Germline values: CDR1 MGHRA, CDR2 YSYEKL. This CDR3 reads CASSRGPREKLFF. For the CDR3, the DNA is TGCGCCAGCAGTAGAGGCCCACGTGAAAAACTGTTTTTT.

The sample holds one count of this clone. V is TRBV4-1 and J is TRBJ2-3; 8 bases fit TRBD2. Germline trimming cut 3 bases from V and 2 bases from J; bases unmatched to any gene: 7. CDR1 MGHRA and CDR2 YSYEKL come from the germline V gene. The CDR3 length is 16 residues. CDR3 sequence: CASSQTLAGLTDTQYF. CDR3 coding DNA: TGCGCCAGCAGCCAGACCCTAGCGGGCCTCACAGATACGCAGTATTTT.

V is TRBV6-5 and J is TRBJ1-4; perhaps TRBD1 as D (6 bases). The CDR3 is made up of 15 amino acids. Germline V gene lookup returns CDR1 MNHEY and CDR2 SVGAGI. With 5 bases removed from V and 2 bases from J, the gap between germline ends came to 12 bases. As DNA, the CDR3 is TGTGCCAGCAGTCGGAGGACAGTCACTAATGAAAAACTGTTTTTT. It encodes CASSRRTVTNEKLFF.

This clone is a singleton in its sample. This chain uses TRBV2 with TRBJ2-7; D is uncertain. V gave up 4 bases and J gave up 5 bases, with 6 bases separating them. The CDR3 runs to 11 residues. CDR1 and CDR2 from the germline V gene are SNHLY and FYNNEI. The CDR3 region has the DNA TGTGCCAGCAGTGCTAGGAACGAGCAGTACTTC. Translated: CASSARNEQYF.

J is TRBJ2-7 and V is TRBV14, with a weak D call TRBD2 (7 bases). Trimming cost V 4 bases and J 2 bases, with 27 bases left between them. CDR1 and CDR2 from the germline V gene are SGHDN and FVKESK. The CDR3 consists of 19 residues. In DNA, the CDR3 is TGTGCCAGCAGCCGGAAAAAGGGGGGAATTGGCGGGAGTCCCTACGAGCAGTACTTC. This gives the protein CASSRKKGGIGGSPYEQYF.

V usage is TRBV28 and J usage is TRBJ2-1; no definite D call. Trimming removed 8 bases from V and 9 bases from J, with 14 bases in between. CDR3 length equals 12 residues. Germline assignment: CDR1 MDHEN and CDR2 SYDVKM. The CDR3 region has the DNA TGTGCCAGCGGAGCTATCCTTGGTGAGCAGTTCTTC. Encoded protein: CASGAILGEQFF.

For the CDR3, the DNA is TGTGCCACCCGAGGGGGCGGCTATGGCTACACCTTC. This translates into CATRGGGYGYTF. J is TRBJ1-2 and V is TRBV30; 7 bases agree with TRBD1. The V gene end was trimmed by 8 bases and the J gene end by 4 bases; junction bases not matched to a gene: 7. The CDR3 runs to 12 residues. Germline CDR1 GTSNPN, CDR2 SVGIG (reference sequence). Drawing the rest from reference TRBV30 and TRBJ1-2, the complete variable domain is SQTIHQWPATLVQPVGSPLSLECTVEGTSNPNLYWYRQAAGRGLQLLFYSVGIGQISSEVPQNLSASRPQDRQFILSSKKLLLSDSGFYLCATRGGGYGYTFGSGTRLTVV.

The CDR3 bases are TGTGCCAGCAGTGCTCGGCAGGGGAAGCAGTTCTTC. As protein: CASSARQGKQFF. This chain joins TRBV2 and TRBJ2-1, with D possibly being TRBD1 (6 bases). The CDR3 length is 12 residues. In germline, CDR1 is SNHLY, CDR2 FYNNEI. V was cut by 4 bases and J by 11 bases, with 12 bases left in between.

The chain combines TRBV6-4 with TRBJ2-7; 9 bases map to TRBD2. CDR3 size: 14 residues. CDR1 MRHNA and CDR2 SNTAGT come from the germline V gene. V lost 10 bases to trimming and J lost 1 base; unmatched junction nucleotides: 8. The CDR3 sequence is CATPKRGESYEQYF. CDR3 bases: TGTGCCACTCCGAAGCGGGGGGAGTCCTACGAGCAGTACTTC.

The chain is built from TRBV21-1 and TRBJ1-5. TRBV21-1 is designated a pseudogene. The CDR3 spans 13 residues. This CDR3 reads CANTGGGNQPQHF. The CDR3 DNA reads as TGTGCCAACACTGGGGGGGGCAATCAGCCCCAGCATTTT.

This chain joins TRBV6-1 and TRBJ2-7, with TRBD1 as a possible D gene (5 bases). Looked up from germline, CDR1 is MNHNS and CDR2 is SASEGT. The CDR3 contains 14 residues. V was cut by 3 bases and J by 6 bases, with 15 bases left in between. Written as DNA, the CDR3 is TGTGCCAGCAGTGAGGGGCAGCGTGCAATCGAGCAGTACTTC. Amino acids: CASSEGQRAIEQYF.

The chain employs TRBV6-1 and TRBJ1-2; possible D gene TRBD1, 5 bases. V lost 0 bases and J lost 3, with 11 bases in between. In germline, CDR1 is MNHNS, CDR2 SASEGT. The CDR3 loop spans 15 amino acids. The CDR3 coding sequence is TGTGCCAGCAGTGAAGCTCTCAGGGTTTACTATGGCTACACCTTC. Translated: CASSEALRVYYGYTF.

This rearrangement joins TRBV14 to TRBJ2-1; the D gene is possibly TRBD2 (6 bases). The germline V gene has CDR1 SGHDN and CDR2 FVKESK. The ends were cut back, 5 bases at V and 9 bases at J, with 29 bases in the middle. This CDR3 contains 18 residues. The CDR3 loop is CASSLGASGGKIRVEQFF. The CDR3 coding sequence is TGTGCCAGCAGCTTAGGGGCATCCGGCGGGAAGATTCGAGTTGAGCAGTTCTTC.

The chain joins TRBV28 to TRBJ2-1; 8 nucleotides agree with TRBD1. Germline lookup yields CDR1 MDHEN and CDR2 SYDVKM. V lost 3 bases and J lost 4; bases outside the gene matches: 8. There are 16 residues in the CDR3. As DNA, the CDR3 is TGTGCCAGCAGTTTTTTGGGGACAGGTTCATACAATGAGCAGTTCTTC. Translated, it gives CASSFLGTGSYNEQFF.

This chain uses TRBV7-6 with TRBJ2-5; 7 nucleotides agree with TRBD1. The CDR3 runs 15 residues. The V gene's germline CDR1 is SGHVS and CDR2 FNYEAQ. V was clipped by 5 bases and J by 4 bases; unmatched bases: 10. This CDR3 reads CASSVRQGVRETQYF. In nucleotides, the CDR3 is TGTGCCAGCAGCGTGAGACAGGGTGTCCGAGAGACCCAGTACTTC. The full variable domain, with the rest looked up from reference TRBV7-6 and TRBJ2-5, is GAGVSQSPRYKVTKRGQDVALRCDPISGHVSLYWYRQALGQGPEFLTYFNYEAQQDKSGLPNDRFSAERPEGSISTLTIQRTEQRDSAMYRCASSVRQGVRETQYFGPGTRLLVL.